The 8 T cell receptor beta chains in this list originate from one sample, sequenced in a study of T cells in Graves' hyperthyroidism and ophthalmopathy. Researchers took RNA transcripts and amplified the TCR beta CDR3 regions from them. Primed by the HTBI set, a first-round RT-PCR was run on the TCR CDR3. TCRdb redid the calling of the multiplex PCR reads with MiXCR, one entry per CDR3 protein. The repertoire holds about 560,000 distinct CDR3 sequences, over 15% seen once, with 15% to 20% in the top ten. Material: blood. These receptors all come from a young woman with Graves' hyperthyroidism.

The rearrangement uses TRBV24-1 and TRBJ1-1; a weak D match, TRBD1 (5 bases). Trimming pared 5 bases from V and 2 bases from J, leaving 14 bases between. The germline V gene has CDR1 KGHDR and CDR2 SFDVKD. The CDR3 has 15 residues. Here the CDR3 reads CATSASGTDNTEAFF. CDR3 bases: TGTGCCACCAGTGCCTCTGGGACGGACAACACTGAAGCTTTCTTT.

This clonotype was observed many times. The V call is TRBV28, the J call TRBJ2-7; no reliable D call. This CDR3 spans 13 amino acids. V dropped 7 bases and J dropped 1 base, with 11 bases sitting between them. The germline V gene encodes CDR1 MDHEN and CDR2 SYDVKM. The DNA of the CDR3 is TGTGCCAGCACCTGGGGTCGTTCCTACGAGCAGTACTTC. Protein product: CASTWGRSYEQYF.

This clonotype was observed at least ten times. The rearrangement uses TRBV4-3 and TRBJ2-3; D gene uncertain. This CDR3 has 13 amino acids. The germline gives CDR1 LGHNA, CDR2 YSLEER. Trimming left V 0 bases short and J 8 bases short, with 9 bases between. CDR3 loop: CASSQDSRGTQYF. The DNA of the CDR3 is TGCGCCAGCAGCCAAGACTCCCGCGGTACGCAGTATTTT.

This clonotype came up many times. This sequence joins TRBV24-1 and TRBJ2-1; unclear D gene. There are 15 residues in the CDR3. Germline-derived CDR1 and CDR2 are KGHDR and SFDVKD. V lost 4 bases to trimming and J lost 6 bases, with 15 bases between them. This CDR3 reads CATSDPNPDANEQFF. CDR3 nucleotide sequence: TGTGCCACCAGTGACCCGAACCCCGACGCCAATGAGCAGTTCTTC.

This clonotype occurred many times. The chain joins TRBV19 to TRBJ2-1; either TRBD1 or TRBD2 may fit D (5 bases each). Trimming took 3 bases from V and 0 from J, leaving 15 bases between them. Germline CDR1 LNHDA, CDR2 SQIVND (reference sequence). The CDR3 loop spans 17 amino acids. The CDR3 sequence is CASSIPRDQSSYNEQFF. For the CDR3, the DNA is TGTGCCAGTAGTATCCCAAGGGACCAAAGCTCCTACAATGAGCAGTTCTTC.

The sample holds many counts of this clonotype. This chain joins TRBV28 and TRBJ1-1; D is possibly TRBD1 (5 bases). Germline V gives CDR1 MDHEN, CDR2 SYDVKM. The CDR3 runs to 16 residues. Trimming removed 3 bases from V and 0 bases from J, with 14 bases in between. CDR3 sequence: CASSFNPGRMNTEAFF. CDR3 DNA: TGTGCCAGCAGTTTCAATCCGGGACGGATGAACACTGAAGCTTTCTTT.

This clonotype came up many times. The CDR3 here is CASSLFVADTQYF. The CDR3 DNA sequence: TGTGCCAGCAGTTTATTTGTTGCAGATACGCAGTATTTT. This chain joins TRBV12-3 or TRBV12-4 and TRBJ2-3; no reliable D call. Trimming took 2 bases from V and 4 from J, leaving 7 bases between them. This CDR3 is 13 amino acids long.

In this sample, this clonotype turned up a few times. This chain uses TRBV4-3 with TRBJ2-3; 9 bases are a match to TRBD2. Germline CDR1 LGHNA, CDR2 YSLEER. This CDR3 has 18 residues. Trimming cost V 0 bases and J 0 bases; bases outside gene matches: 7. Here the CDR3 reads CASSQDGASGASTDTQYF. The DNA of the CDR3 is TGCGCCAGCAGCCAAGATGGGGCTAGCGGGGCTAGCACAGATACGCAGTATTTT.